The T cell receptor beta chain under discussion was sequenced for a study of OX40 agonist ivuxolimab in advanced cancers. A note on the overall study: Ivuxolimab was an agonistic, fully human IgG2 monoclonal antibody directed against OX40 (CD134), a costimulatory receptor. Intravenous ivuxolimab was administered to patients every 2 weeks at six dose levels: 0.01, 0.1, 0.3, 1.5, 3 and 10 mg/kg. Among the roughly 50 dose-escalation patients, around 19 had hepatocellular carcinoma, some 15 melanoma, 9 renal cell carcinoma and 9 head and neck cancer. A male proportion of roughly 80% and a mean age of around 60 years, ranging from 23 to 79, were recorded for the dose-escalation cohort. Patients were allowed to have had prior anti-PD-1, anti-PD-L1 or anti-CTLA-4 therapy, and approximately 40% of the dose-escalation patients had been treated with checkpoint inhibitors. Partial responses occurred in three dose-escalation patients: two with cutaneous melanoma and one with hepatocellular carcinoma. Peripheral TCRbeta sequencing aimed to test whether ivuxolimab altered TCR sequence diversity and caused clonal T-cell expansion. The paper covers the monotherapy dose-escalation part of the phase I ivuxolimab trial, which included N ≈ 52 patients.

The investigation overall reported the following: After ivuxolimab, expanded clones were on average more numerous among CD8+ T cells than among CD4+ T cells. Low levels of normalized T-cell clonal expansion were also seen in some patients who did not respond. In partial responders in the 0.1-3.0 mg/kg groups, normalized peripheral clonal expansion was found to be among the lowest, especially among CD8+ T cells. At doses from 0.1 to 3.0 mg/kg, clonal expansion was seen in both CD4+ and CD8+ blood T cells between baseline and week 6. The antigen specificity of the peripheral T cells that underwent clonal expansion was not determined.

About this clone: What this receptor recognizes is not known. Qualities for individual bases were not recorded, and no much larger clone is one base off.

CDR1 and CDR2 are read off the germline V gene as MNHNS and SASEGT. The V and J ends are trimmed by 2 bases and 8 bases, leaving 7 bases between them. The CDR3, cysteine through phenylalanine, is 13 amino acids long. The DNA shown is the 39-base CDR3, in frame from base 1. Genomic DNA was extracted from sorted cells for sequencing of the TCRbeta CDR3 region. The immunoSEQ Assay was used for sequencing of TCRbeta CDR3 regions. The immuneACCESS repertoire file appears here via TCRdb, limited to in-frame rearrangements. These files lack a portion of the clones; in checked studies, under half of the deficit traces to unresolved V genes, and the cause of the others is not known. Within this sample are 75,000 to 100,000 clones, with more than 90% of them counted one time only. The ten most abundant clones make up around 0.75% of the sample. The trial excluded patients who had a history of autoimmune disease or who were on systemic immunosuppression. In every dose cohort, peripheral blood was drawn for TCR sequencing at baseline, cycle 4 day 1, and cycle 7 day 1. Samples were obtained from an open-label, multicenter, first-in-human phase I dose-escalation trial of ivuxolimab. Adults with locally advanced or metastatic melanoma, renal cell, hepatocellular, or head and neck squamous cell carcinoma were enrolled in the trial. Before TCR sequencing, CD4+ T cells and CD8+ T cells were sorted from peripheral blood as separate populations.

The sequence joins TRBV6-1 to TRBJ1-6, with no confidently assigned D gene. Sequencing was performed on CD4+ or CD8+ T cells sorted from blood, taken in a trial of the OX40 agonist ivuxolimab. This receptor was obtained from an adult with an advanced solid tumor such as melanoma, head and neck, liver or kidney cancer. The CDR3 protein is CASSERLDSPLHF. The DNA sequence follows: TGTGCCAGCAGTGAACGTTTGGATTCACCCCTCCACTTT.